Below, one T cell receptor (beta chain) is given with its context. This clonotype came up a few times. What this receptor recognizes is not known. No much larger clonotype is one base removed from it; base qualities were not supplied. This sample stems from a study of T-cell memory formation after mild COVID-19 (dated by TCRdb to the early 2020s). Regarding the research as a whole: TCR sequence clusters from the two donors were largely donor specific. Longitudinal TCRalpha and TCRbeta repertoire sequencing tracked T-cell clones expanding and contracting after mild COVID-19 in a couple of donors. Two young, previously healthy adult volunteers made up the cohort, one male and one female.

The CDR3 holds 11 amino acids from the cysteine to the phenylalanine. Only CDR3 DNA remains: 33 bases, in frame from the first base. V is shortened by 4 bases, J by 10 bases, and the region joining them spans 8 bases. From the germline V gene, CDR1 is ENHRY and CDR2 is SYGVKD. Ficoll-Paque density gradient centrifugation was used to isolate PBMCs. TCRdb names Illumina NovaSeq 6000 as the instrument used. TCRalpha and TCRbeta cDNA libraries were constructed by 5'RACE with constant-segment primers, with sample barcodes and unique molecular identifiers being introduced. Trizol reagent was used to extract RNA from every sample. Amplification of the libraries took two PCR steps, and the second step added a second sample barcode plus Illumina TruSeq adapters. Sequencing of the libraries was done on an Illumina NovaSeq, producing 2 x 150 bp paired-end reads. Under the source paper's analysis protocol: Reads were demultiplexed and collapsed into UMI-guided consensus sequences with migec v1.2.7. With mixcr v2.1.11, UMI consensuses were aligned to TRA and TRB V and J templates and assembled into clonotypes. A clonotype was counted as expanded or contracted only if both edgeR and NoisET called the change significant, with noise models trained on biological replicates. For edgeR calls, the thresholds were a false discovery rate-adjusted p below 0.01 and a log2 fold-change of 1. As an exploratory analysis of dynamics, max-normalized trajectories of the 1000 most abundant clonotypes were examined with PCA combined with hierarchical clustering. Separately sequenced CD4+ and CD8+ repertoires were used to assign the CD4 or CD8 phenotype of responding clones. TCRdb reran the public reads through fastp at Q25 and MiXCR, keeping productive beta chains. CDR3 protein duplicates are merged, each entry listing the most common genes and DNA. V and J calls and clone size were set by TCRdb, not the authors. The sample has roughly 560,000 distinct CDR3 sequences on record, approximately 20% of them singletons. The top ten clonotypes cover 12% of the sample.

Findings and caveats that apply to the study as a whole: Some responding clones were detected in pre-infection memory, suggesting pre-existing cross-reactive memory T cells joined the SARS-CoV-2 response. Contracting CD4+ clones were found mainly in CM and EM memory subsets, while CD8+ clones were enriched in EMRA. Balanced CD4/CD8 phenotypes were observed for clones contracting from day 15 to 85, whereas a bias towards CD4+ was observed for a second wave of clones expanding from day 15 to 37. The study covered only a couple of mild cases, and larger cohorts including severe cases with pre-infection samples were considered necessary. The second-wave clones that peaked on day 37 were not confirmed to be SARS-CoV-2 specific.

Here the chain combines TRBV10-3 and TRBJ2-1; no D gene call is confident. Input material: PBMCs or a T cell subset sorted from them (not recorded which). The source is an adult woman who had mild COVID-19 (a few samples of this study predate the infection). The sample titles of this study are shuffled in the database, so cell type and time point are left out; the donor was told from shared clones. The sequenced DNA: TGTGCCATCAGTGGTGGCTTGGAGCAGTTCTTC. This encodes CAISGGLEQFF.